The entry below gives a single T cell receptor (beta chain) sequence along with its context. This clonotype was seen more than once but under ten times. The antigen this receptor binds is unknown. The sample holds no much larger clone one base away, and base qualities are not on file. Libraries were prepared through multiplex PCR. Sequencing used an Illumina HiSeq 4000. CDR3 regions were amplified by Arm-PCR with iRepertoire HTBI primers to construct TCR beta libraries. Gel purification was performed on PCR products prior to sequencing. Under the source paper's analysis protocol: Across samples, 62 TRBV and approximately 15 TRBJ segments were identified and used for gene usage analysis of CDR3 amino acid clonotypes. COPE and FqMerger were used to merge filtered high-quality paired reads into contigs. Contigs were aligned with BLAST to IMGT TRBV, TRBD and TRBJ reference genes, and CDR3 was defined per IMGT. Highly expanded clones were defined as clonotypes with a frequency above 0.1%. Shannon entropy served as the measure of repertoire diversity, while the Gini coefficient captured V-J evenness. Public clonotypes were defined as clonotypes shared by more than one individual. The public reads were quality trimmed at Q25 with fastp and then assembled into clones with MiXCR by TCRdb, keeping productive beta chains. Entries that share a CDR3 protein sequence are merged under the most common genes and DNA. These V and J calls rely on TCRdb rather than the paper's analysis. In this sample the table shows hundreds of thousands of distinct CDR3 sequences, around 20% of which occur a single time. The leading ten clones occupy approximately 8% of the sample.

This sample was included in a study of regulatory T cells in long-lasting Graves disease (dated by TCRdb to the early 2020s). As for the study more broadly: To count as having persistent Graves' disease, a patient had to have received antithyroid drug treatment for over 5 years with TSH receptor autoantibodies remaining persistently positive. Persistent Graves' disease patients were compared with newly diagnosed Graves' disease patients by peripheral blood TCR sequencing and RNA sequencing. The study was registered as a clinical trial and conducted in China. TCR sequencing covered some 13 persistent and roughly 20 newly diagnosed Graves' disease patients, some 33 samples in total. In the clinical cohort, patients with persistent Graves' disease had used antithyroid drugs for an average of roughly 10 years.

The intended sense of this specimen's time point label: persistent/refractory GD, antithyroid drugs over 5 years with positive TRAb. RNA was extracted from PBMCs in TRIzol for both TCR sequencing and RNA sequencing. Graves' disease was diagnosed according to American Thyroid Association guidelines. The patients came from an endocrinology department in Xi'an, China. Each patient gave approximately 10 milliliters of peripheral blood, collected in an EDTA anticoagulant tube. Ficoll Paque Plus density gradient separation was used to isolate PBMCs, and no further T cell sorting was performed. RNA quality was checked with an Agilent 2100 Bioanalyzer and agarose gel, and concentration with a NanoDrop 2000. The junction carries 8 bases between V and J, which are trimmed by 2 bases and 9 bases respectively. Reading from cysteine to phenylalanine, the CDR3 counts 12 amino acids. Kept here is only the CDR3 DNA, which spans 36 bases and is read in frame from base 1. Per the germline V gene, MNHEY is the CDR1 and SVGEGT is the CDR2.

Results and caveats for the whole study, not just this receptor: The study examined only peripheral blood because the primary lesion, thyroid tissue, could not be accessed. Preferential use of TRBV28, TRBJ1-2 and TRBJ2-5 was observed in persistent disease, whereas TRBV20-1 and TRBJ2-1 were favored in newly diagnosed disease. Lower TCR Shannon entropy and fewer highly expanded clones were observed in persistent Graves' disease patients than in newly diagnosed patients, which suggested clonal expansion. As a limitation, the authors acknowledged that the small sample size may reduce accuracy. A larger number of public clonotypes was shared among persistent patients (about 2,700) than among newly diagnosed patients (approximately 1,000). Sequencing and analysis were limited to the TCR beta chain.

The specimen was peripheral blood mononuclear cells (PBMCs), collected when the disease was refractory, from a patient treated with antithyroid drugs. The chain is made from TRBV6-2 or TRBV6-3 and TRBJ1-5; the D gene remains uncertain. The clonotype was recovered from a female donor with Graves disease. This receptor carries the CDR3 CASSYVLGPQHF. The nucleotides read TGTGCCAGCAGTTACGTTTTAGGGCCCCAGCATTTT.